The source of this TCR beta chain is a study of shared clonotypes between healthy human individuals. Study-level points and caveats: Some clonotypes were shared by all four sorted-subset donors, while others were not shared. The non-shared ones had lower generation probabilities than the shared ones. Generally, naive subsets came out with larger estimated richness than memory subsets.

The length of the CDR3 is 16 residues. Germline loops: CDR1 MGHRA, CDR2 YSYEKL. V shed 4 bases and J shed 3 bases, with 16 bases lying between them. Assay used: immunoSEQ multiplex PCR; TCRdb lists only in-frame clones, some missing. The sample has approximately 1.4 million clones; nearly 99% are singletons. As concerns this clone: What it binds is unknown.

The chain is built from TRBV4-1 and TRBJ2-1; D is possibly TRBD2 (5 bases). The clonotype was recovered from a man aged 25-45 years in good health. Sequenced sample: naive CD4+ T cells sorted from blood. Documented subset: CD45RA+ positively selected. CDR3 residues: CASSPLRGTYYNEQFF. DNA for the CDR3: TGCGCCAGCAGCCCATTACGGGGAACCTACTACAATGAGCAGTTCTTC.